Listed below are T cell receptor beta chains from one sample, sequenced in a study of T cell changes during pregnancy in multiple sclerosis. Measured with immunoSEQ multiplex PCR; TCRdb has only the in-frame clones, and not every one. The table has about 54,000 clones, about 90% seen once. The source was peripheral blood, collected after pregnancy. The receptors were gathered from a female donor in good health, enrolled as a control in a pregnancy study. The CDR3 runs from the conserved cysteine through the conserved F or W. Each record gives: V gene, clone size, D gene, J gene, CDR3 protein, CDR3 DNA. A D gene is named only where the DNA matches it firmly. A clone size is listed for some rows: how often the clone was seen (once, few, many), or a class if it is expanded.

TRBV7-8	-	TRBD1	TRBJ2-3	CASSLRTGAQNTQYF	TGTGCCAGCAGCTTAAGGACAGGGGCACAGAATACGCAGTATTTT
TRBV5-1	-	-	TRBJ1-6	CASSSESGLHSPLHF	TGCGCCAGCAGCTCTGAGTCGGGACTCCATTCACCCCTCCACTTT
TRBV5-4	-	TRBD2	TRBJ2-3	CASSPRLAGGLDTQYF	TGTGCCAGCAGCCCTAGACTAGCGGGAGGGCTGGATACGCAGTATTTT
TRBV7-7	-	TRBD1	TRBJ2-3	CASSLRGPYTDTQYF	TGTGCCAGCAGCTTAAGGGGGCCCTACACAGATACGCAGTATTTT
TRBV19	few	-	TRBJ2-7	CASSAQTSSYEQYF	TGTGCCAGTAGTGCACAGACTAGCTCCTACGAGCAGTACTTC
TRBV2	-	TRBD1	TRBJ1-2	CASRAPGQSYGYTF	TGTGCCAGCAGAGCCCCGGGACAGTCCTATGGCTACACCTTC
TRBV9	once	TRBD2	TRBJ2-5	CASSVGATSGGQETQYF	TGTGCCAGCAGCGTAGGGGCGACTAGCGGGGGTCAAGAGACCCAGTACTTC
TRBV5-6	-	-	TRBJ2-7	CASSTIPGTLSSYEQYF	TGTGCCAGCAGCACTATCCCGGGGACACTTAGCTCCTACGAGCAGTACTTC
TRBV14	-	TRBD1	TRBJ1-2	CASTKDRGLGYTF	TGTGCCAGCACCAAGGACAGGGGGCTAGGCTACACCTTC
TRBV25-1	once	-	TRBJ1-2	CASSGGTAGGYTF	TGTGCCAGCAGTGGGGGCACAGCCGGGGGCTACACCTTC
TRBV18	-	-	TRBJ2-6	CASSPTRQAISGANVLTF	TGTGCCAGCTCACCAACCCGACAGGCGATCTCTGGGGCCAACGTCCTGACTTTC
TRBV7-9	-	-	TRBJ2-7	CASSLDGASYEQYF	TGTGCCAGCAGCTTAGATGGGGCTAGCTACGAGCAGTACTTC
TRBV28	-	-	TRBJ1-1	CASSFNRNTEAFF	TGTGCCAGCAGTTTTAACAGAAACACTGAAGCTTTCTTT
TRBV7-9	once	-	TRBJ2-7	CASSSQQGLILEQYF	TGTGCCAGCAGCTCCCAACAGGGATTAATCCTCGAGCAGTACTTC
TRBV28	-	TRBD1	TRBJ1-5	CASSTDRSYQPQHF	TGTGCCAGCAGCACGGACAGGAGCTATCAGCCCCAGCATTTT
TRBV5-8	-	TRBD1	TRBJ2-7	CASSFGTGEYEQYF	TGTGCCAGCAGCTTCGGGACAGGAGAATACGAGCAGTACTTC
TRBV25-1	-	-	TRBJ1-1	CASSDINAFF	TGTGCCAGCAGTGACATCAATGCTTTCTTT
TRBV19	-	-	TRBJ1-1	CASSIEGRTEAFF	TGTGCCAGTAGTATAGAGGGCAGGACTGAAGCTTTCTTT
TRBV10-2	-	TRBD1	TRBJ1-3	CASAETGGLGNTIYF	TGCGCCAGCGCTGAGACAGGGGGCCTAGGAAACACCATATATTTT
TRBV6-6	-	-	TRBJ1-5	CASITTGGIGPQHF	TGTGCCAGCATCACAACCGGGGGTATTGGGCCCCAGCATTTT
TRBV16	-	-	TRBJ2-5	CASSQRPREETQYF	TGTGCCAGCAGCCAAAGACCGAGGGAGGAGACCCAGTACTTC
TRBV6-1	-	-	TRBJ1-1	CASSENRIRGTEAFF	TGTGCCAGCAGTGAAAACCGTATTAGGGGCACTGAAGCTTTCTTT
TRBV18	few	TRBD1	TRBJ1-1	CASSPGQGMNTEAFF	TGTGCCAGCTCACCGGGACAGGGAATGAACACTGAAGCTTTCTTT
TRBV18	-	-	TRBJ1-1	CASSPQTGNTEAFF	TGTGCCAGCTCACCTCAAACAGGGAACACTGAAGCTTTCTTT
TRBV18	-	-	TRBJ2-1	CASSPSASGPGVEQFF	TGTGCCAGCTCACCATCGGCGAGCGGGCCGGGGGTTGAGCAGTTCTTC
TRBV7-9	-	TRBD1	TRBJ1-2	CASSSAGQPFYGYTF	TGTGCCAGCAGCTCAGCGGGACAGCCCTTCTATGGCTACACCTTC
TRBV27	-	TRBD2	TRBJ2-7	CASSLSWTSGRSSYEQYF	TGTGCCAGCAGTTTATCCTGGACTAGCGGGAGGAGCTCCTACGAGCAGTACTTC
TRBV6-5	-	-	TRBJ1-6	CASKPGLPSRPHF	TGTGCCAGCAAACCGGGACTCCCGTCGCGTCCCCACTTT
TRBV5-1	-	TRBD2	TRBJ2-7	CASSLDGGAFYEQYF	TGCGCCAGCAGCTTGGACGGGGGGGCCTTCTACGAGCAGTACTTC
TRBV6-1	-	-	TRBJ1-5	CASSFRDGNQPQHF	TGTGCCAGCAGTTTCAGGGATGGCAATCAGCCCCAGCATTTT
TRBV18	-	-	TRBJ2-1	CASSSTGTSTYNEQFF	TGTGCCAGCTCATCAACCGGGACATCTACTTACAATGAGCAGTTCTTC
TRBV2	-	-	TRBJ2-2	CASSDGGGPGELFF	TGTGCCAGCAGTGACGGGGGTGGCCCCGGGGAGCTGTTTTTT
TRBV9	-	-	TRBJ1-1	CASSVEGGTEAFF	TGTGCCAGCAGCGTAGAAGGGGGAACTGAAGCTTTCTTT
TRBV7-8	-	TRBD1	TRBJ1-2	CASSSWTGGIGYGYTF	TGTGCCAGCAGCTCATGGACAGGGGGCATCGGCTATGGCTACACCTTC
TRBV7-2	-	TRBD1	TRBJ2-2	CASSFGQANTGELFF	TGTGCCAGCAGCTTCGGACAGGCGAACACCGGGGAGCTGTTTTTT
TRBV9	-	-	TRBJ1-1	CASSPRGGVRMNTEAFF	TGTGCCAGCAGCCCCCGTGGGGGGGTCAGGATGAACACTGAAGCTTTCTTT
TRBV7-9	-	-	TRBJ2-7	CASSLDRARQYF	TGTGCCAGCAGCTTAGACAGGGCACGGCAGTACTTC
TRBV6-6	once	-	TRBJ2-5	CASNVGHPSETQYF	TGTGCCAGCAATGTGGGACACCCCTCGGAGACCCAGTACTTC
TRBV18	-	TRBD2	TRBJ2-1	CASSPPERGGNNEQFF	TGTGCCAGCTCACCACCGGAGCGGGGGGGCAATAATGAGCAGTTCTTC
TRBV19	once	TRBD1	TRBJ1-5	CASRDRGNQPQHF	TGTGCCAGTAGGGACAGGGGCAATCAGCCCCAGCATTTT
TRBV19	-	TRBD1	TRBJ1-2	CASTAGGMGYTF	TGTGCCAGTACCGCAGGGGGGATGGGCTACACCTTC
TRBV18	-	TRBD1	TRBJ1-4	CASSPGQVATNEKLFF	TGTGCCAGCTCACCCGGACAGGTGGCAACTAATGAAAAACTGTTTTTT
TRBV6-1	few	TRBD1	TRBJ1-4	CASSEGQGNEKLFF	TGTGCCAGCAGTGAGGGACAGGGGAATGAAAAACTGTTTTTT
TRBV7-9	-	-	TRBJ2-5	CASSPAGGADETQYF	TGTGCCAGCAGCCCAGCCGGCGGGGCTGACGAGACCCAGTACTTC
TRBV20-1	-	-	TRBJ2-3	CSAPVRDTQYF	TGCAGTGCCCCGGTCCGAGATACGCAGTATTTT
TRBV19	-	-	TRBJ1-1	CASSVPVTVMNTEAFF	TGTGCCAGTAGTGTACCAGTGACAGTTATGAACACTGAAGCTTTCTTT
TRBV9	-	-	TRBJ2-7	CASRPGAGVGEQYF	TGTGCCAGCAGACCAGGGGCTGGAGTCGGCGAGCAGTACTTC
TRBV6-5	-	TRBD1	TRBJ2-7	CASSYETGGMDEQYF	TGTGCCAGCAGTTACGAGACAGGGGGCATGGACGAGCAGTACTTC
TRBV9	-	TRBD2	TRBJ2-2	CASSVPLILAGETGELFF	TGTGCCAGCAGCGTACCGCTGATACTAGCGGGTGAAACCGGGGAGCTGTTTTTT
TRBV10-3	-	TRBD1	TRBJ1-6	CAISGQGEGNYNSPLHF	TGTGCCATCAGTGGACAGGGGGAGGGGAACTATAATTCACCCCTCCACTTT
TRBV18	-	-	TRBJ2-4	CASSQTRGLAKNIQYF	TGTGCCAGCTCACAGACTAGGGGACTGGCCAAAAACATTCAGTACTTC
TRBV20-1	-	TRBD2	TRBJ2-1	CSAPGRNEQFF	TGCAGTGCCCCCGGGAGGAATGAGCAGTTCTTC
TRBV7-2	-	TRBD1	TRBJ1-6	CASSLGVTTGVNSPLHF	TGTGCCAGCAGCTTAGGGGTAACTACAGGGGTGAATTCACCCCTCCACTTT
TRBV6-1	once	TRBD1	TRBJ1-1	CASSEPGQYTEAFF	TGTGCCAGCAGTGAACCGGGACAGTATACTGAAGCTTTCTTT
TRBV5-1	-	-	TRBJ1-1	CASSLVAGVDTEAFF	TGCGCCAGCAGCTTGGTGGCAGGGGTGGACACTGAAGCTTTCTTT
TRBV5-1	few	-	TRBJ2-7	CASSSNRGEDEQYF	TGCGCCAGCAGCTCGAACCGGGGTGAGGACGAGCAGTACTTC